What follows are 10 T cell receptor beta chains derived from one specimen sequenced in a study of blood T cell repertoires in COVID-19. Measured with immunoSEQ multiplex PCR; TCRdb has only the in-frame clones, and not every one. The sample carries over 200,000 clones, about 83% recorded once. Source material: peripheral blood. These receptors all come from an older man with acute or convalescent COVID-19.

The chain is built from TRBV7-3 and TRBJ2-1; TRBD1 matches 10 bases. V lost 5 bases and J lost 1; bases outside the gene matches: 5. Germline lookup yields CDR1 SGHTA and CDR2 FQGTGA. The CDR3 is 16 amino acids. The CDR3 sequence: CASSPWTGGSYNEQFF. The CDR3 DNA reads TGTGCCAGCAGCCCCTGGACAGGGGGATCCTACAATGAGCAGTTCTTC.

This sequence joins TRBV2 and TRBJ2-3, with 9 bases aligning to TRBD2. Germline CDR1 SNHLY, CDR2 FYNNEI. This CDR3 has 15 residues. V shed 6 bases, J shed 1 base, and the junction held 5 bases outside the gene matches. CDR3 nucleotides: TGTGCCAGCAGACAGACTAGCGGTCGCACAGATACGCAGTATTTT. This encodes CASRQTSGRTDTQYF.

CDR3 sequence: CASSGLSYEQYF. The CDR3, as DNA: TGTGCCAGCTCAGGACTGTCCTACGAGCAGTACTTC. V gene TRBV2 combines with J gene TRBJ2-7; possibly TRBD2 for D (5 bases). Germline V CDR1 and CDR2: SNHLY, FYNNEI. Trimming cost V 8 bases and J 1 base, with 9 bases left between them. The CDR3 consists of 12 residues. The variable domain in full, completed from reference TRBV2 and TRBJ2-7, reads EPEVTQTPSHQVTQMGQEVILRCVPISNHLYFYWYRQILGQKVEFLVSFYNNEISEKSEIFDDQFSVERPDGSNFTLKIRSTKLEDSAMYFCASSGLSYEQYFGPGTRLTVT.

The V call is TRBV29-1, the J call TRBJ1-1; D call uncertain. Germline V gene data show CDR1 as SQVTM and CDR2 as ANQGSEA. Between the trimmed V and J ends, which lost 8 bases and 0 bases, there was a span of 13 bases. The CDR3 length is 13 residues. The chain's CDR3 is CSSNQVLNTEAFF. CDR3 DNA sequence: TGCAGCTCAAACCAGGTCTTGAACACTGAAGCTTTCTTT.

The gene calls are TRBV5-1 and TRBJ1-1; the match to TRBD1 covers 9 bases. The J segment lost 0 bases and the V segment lost 3 bases, leaving 3 bases of the junction unmatched. Per germline, CDR1 SGHRS and CDR2 YFSETQ. The CDR3 totals 15 residues. The CDR3 DNA reads TGCGCCAGCAGCTCCGGACAGGGGATGAACACTGAAGCTTTCTTT. Amino acids: CASSSGQGMNTEAFF.

This sequence joins TRBV5-1 and TRBJ1-4; D is possibly TRBD1 (5 bases). This CDR3 is 14 amino acids long. V lost 2 bases to trimming and J lost 7 bases, with 12 bases between them. Germline lookup yields CDR1 SGHRS and CDR2 YFSETQ. The CDR3 loop reads CASSLQVLGEKLFF. DNA for the CDR3: TGCGCCAGCAGCTTACAGGTTTTAGGTGAAAAACTGTTTTTT.

V gene TRBV7-9 combines with J gene TRBJ2-5; a possible D gene is TRBD2 (6 bases). Germline V lookup: CDR1 SEHNR, CDR2 FQNEAQ (reference sequence). V was trimmed by 5 bases and J by 5 bases, leaving 15 bases between them. This CDR3 region has 14 residues. In nucleotides, the CDR3 is TGTGCCAGCAGCCGCACCGGGACTGGGGAGACCCAGTACTTC. Residues: CASSRTGTGETQYF. The full variable domain, its missing parts supplied by reference TRBV7-9 and TRBJ2-5, is DTGVSQNPRHKITKRGQNVTFRCDPISEHNRLYWYRQTLGQGPEFLTYFQNEAQLEKSRLLSDRFSAERPKGSFSTLEIQRTEQGDSAMYLCASSRTGTGETQYFGPGTRLLVL.

V usage is TRBV7-2 and J usage is TRBJ2-2, with D unclear. Looked up from germline, CDR1 is SGHTA and CDR2 is FQGNSA. The CDR3 spans 15 residues. Trimming left V 3 bases short and J 0 bases short, with 8 bases between. CDR3 coding DNA: TGTGCCAGCAGCTTCCGGAGCTCGAACACCGGGGAGCTGTTTTTT. Translated: CASSFRSSNTGELFF.

CDR3 loop: CASSTRTGNGYTF. The DNA of the CDR3 is TGTGCCAGCAGCACCCGGACAGGGAATGGCTACACCTTC. The V and J genes are TRBV7-8 and TRBJ1-2; 8 bases line up with TRBD1. CDR1 and CDR2 from the germline V gene are SGHVS and FQNEAQ. This CDR3 region has 13 residues. J gave up 6 bases and V 5 bases, and 5 bases lay outside the gene matches.

This chain connects TRBV5-1 to TRBJ1-2, with D uncertain. Looked up from germline, CDR1 is SGHRS and CDR2 is YFSETQ. V lost 4 bases and J 8 bases, leaving 36 bases between the germline ends. This CDR3 contains 20 residues. The CDR3 DNA reads as TGCGCCAGCAGCAAAATACTCGATTCGGGAACAGTAAAGCCCCATGCGGGCTACACCTTC. It translates to CASSKILDSGTVKPHAGYTF.